This TCR beta chain stems from a study of blood T cell repertoires in COVID-19. About the study: The study drew acute and convalescent COVID-19 samples from the United States, Italy and Spain.

The authors' processing: Amplification of reference gene primers provided the estimated nucleated cell counts. Method: immunoSEQ multiplex PCR; TCRdb's copy keeps in-frame clones and lacks some. V, J and clone size derive from that table, while D and trimming were established from the DNA sequence. The sample lists tens of thousands of clones; roughly 86% were seen once. The CDR3 extends over 11 amino acids. V lost 3 bases to trimming and J lost 3 bases, with 5 bases between them. Germline assignment: CDR1 GTSNPN and CDR2 SVGIG (reference sequence). This clone was seen once. The V and J genes are TRBV30 and TRBJ1-1; D remains ambiguous. Material: peripheral blood. The receptor comes from a man in his fifties with acute or convalescent COVID-19. CDR3 in DNA: TGTGCCTGGAGACTATACACTGAAGCTTTCTTT. This sequence encodes CAWRLYTEAFF.